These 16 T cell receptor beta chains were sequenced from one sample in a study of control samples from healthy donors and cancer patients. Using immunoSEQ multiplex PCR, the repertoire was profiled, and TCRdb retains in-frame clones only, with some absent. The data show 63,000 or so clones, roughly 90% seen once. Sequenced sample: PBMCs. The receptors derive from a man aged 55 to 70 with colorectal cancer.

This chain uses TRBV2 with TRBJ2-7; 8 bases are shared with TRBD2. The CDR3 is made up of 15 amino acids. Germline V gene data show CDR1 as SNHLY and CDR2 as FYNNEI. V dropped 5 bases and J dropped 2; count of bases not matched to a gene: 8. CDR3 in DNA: TGTGCCAGCAGTCCCAGCGGGGGCCCTGCCTACGAGCAGTACTTC. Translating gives CASSPSGGPAYEQYF.

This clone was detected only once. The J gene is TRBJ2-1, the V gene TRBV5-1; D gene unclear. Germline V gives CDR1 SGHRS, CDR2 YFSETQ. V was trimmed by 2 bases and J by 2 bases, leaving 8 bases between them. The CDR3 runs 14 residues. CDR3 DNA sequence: TGCGCCAGCAGCTTCCAACTCACCTACAATGAGCAGTTCTTC. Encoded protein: CASSFQLTYNEQFF.

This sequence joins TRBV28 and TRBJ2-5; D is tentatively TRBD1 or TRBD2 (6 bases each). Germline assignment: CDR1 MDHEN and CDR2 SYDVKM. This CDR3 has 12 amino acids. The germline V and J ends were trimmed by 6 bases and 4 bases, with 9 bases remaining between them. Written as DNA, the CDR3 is TGTGCCAGCAGGGGGGGCCCAGAGACCCAGTACTTC. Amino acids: CASRGGPETQYF.

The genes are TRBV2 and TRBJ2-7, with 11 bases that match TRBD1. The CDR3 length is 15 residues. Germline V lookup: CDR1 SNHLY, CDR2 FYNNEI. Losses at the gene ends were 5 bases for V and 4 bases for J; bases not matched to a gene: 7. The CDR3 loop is CASSSRTGGGYEQYF. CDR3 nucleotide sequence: TGTGCCAGCAGTTCCCGGACAGGGGGCGGATACGAGCAGTACTTC. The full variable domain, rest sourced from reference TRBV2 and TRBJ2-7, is EPEVTQTPSHQVTQMGQEVILRCVPISNHLYFYWYRQILGQKVEFLVSFYNNEISEKSEIFDDQFSVERPDGSNFTLKIRSTKLEDSAMYFCASSSRTGGGYEQYFGPGTRLTVT.

The CDR3, as DNA: TGTGCCAGCAGCGCAAGGGGAGTGAGCAATCAGCCCCAGCATTTT. Translating it yields CASSARGVSNQPQHF. This sequence joins TRBV9 and TRBJ1-5; tentative D call: TRBD1 (5 bases). V was trimmed by 3 bases and J by 1 base, leaving 11 bases between them. This CDR3 is 15 amino acids long. Germline CDR1 is SGDLS and CDR2 is YYNGEE.

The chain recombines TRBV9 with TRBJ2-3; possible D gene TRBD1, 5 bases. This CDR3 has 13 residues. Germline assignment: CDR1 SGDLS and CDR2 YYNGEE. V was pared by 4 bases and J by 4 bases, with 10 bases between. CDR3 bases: TGTGCCAGCAGCCACGCAGGGCCAGATACGCAGTATTTT. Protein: CASSHAGPDTQYF.

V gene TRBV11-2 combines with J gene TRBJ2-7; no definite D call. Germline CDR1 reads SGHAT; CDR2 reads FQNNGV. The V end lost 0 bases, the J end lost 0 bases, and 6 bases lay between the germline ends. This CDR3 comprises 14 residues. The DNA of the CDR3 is TGTGCCAGCAGCTTAGATCCCGCCTCCTACGAGCAGTACTTC. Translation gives CASSLDPASYEQYF. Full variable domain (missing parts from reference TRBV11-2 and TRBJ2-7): EAGVAQSPRYKIIEKRQSVAFWCNPISGHATLYWYQQILGQGPKLLIQFQNNGVVDDSQLPKDRFSAERLKGVDSTLKIQPAKLEDSAVYLCASSLDPASYEQYFGPGTRLTVT.

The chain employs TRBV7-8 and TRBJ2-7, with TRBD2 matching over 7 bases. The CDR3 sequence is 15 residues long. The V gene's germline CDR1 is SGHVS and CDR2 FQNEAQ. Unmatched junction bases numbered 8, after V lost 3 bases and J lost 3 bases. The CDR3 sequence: CASSLGSTSYYEQYF. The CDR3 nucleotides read TGTGCCAGCAGCTTGGGTTCGACTAGCTACTACGAGCAGTACTTC.

The DNA for the CDR3 is TGTGCCAGCAGCTCCCCGGGACTAGCGGGGAACTACGAGCAGTACTTC. Translation gives CASSSPGLAGNYEQYF. The chain carries TRBV7-4 and TRBJ2-7; the match to TRBD2 covers 13 bases. The germline V gene encodes CDR1 SGHVT and CDR2 SQSDAQ. Trimming took 4 bases from V and 3 from J; bases not matched to a gene: 6. This CDR3 has 16 amino acids.

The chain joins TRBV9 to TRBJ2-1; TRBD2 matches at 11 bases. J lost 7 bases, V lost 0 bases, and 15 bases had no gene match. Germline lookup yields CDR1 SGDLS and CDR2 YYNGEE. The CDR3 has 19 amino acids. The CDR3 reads CASSVGISGGARRLNEQFF. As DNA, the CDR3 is TGTGCCAGCAGCGTAGGGATTAGCGGGGGGGCTCGGAGGTTGAATGAGCAGTTCTTC.

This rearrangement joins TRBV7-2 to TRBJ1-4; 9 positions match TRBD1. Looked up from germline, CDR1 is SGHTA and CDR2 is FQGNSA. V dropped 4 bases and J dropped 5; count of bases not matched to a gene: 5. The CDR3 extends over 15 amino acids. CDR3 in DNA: TGTGCCAGCAGCTCTGGAGGGACAGGGAATGAAAAACTGTTTTTT. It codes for CASSSGGTGNEKLFF. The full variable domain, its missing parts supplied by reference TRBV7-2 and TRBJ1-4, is GAGVSQSPSNKVTEKGKDVELRCDPISGHTALYWYRQSLGQGLEFLIYFQGNSAPDKSGLPSDRFSAERTGGSVSTLTIQRTQQEDSAVYLCASSSGGTGNEKLFFGSGTQLSVL.

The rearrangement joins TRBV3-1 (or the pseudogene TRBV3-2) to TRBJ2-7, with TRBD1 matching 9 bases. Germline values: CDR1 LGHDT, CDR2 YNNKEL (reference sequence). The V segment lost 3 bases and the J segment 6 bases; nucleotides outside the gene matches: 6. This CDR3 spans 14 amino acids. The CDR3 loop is CASSHRDRDLEQYF. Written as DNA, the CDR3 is TGTGCCAGCAGCCATAGGGACAGGGACCTCGAGCAGTACTTC.

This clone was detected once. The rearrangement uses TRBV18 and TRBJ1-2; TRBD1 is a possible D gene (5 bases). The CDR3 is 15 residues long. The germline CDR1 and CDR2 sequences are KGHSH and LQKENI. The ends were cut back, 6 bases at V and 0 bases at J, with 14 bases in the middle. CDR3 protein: CASSPGQRPNYGYTF. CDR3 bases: TGTGCCAGCTCCCCAGGACAACGGCCTAACTATGGCTACACCTTC. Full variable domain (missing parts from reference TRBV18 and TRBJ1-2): NAGVMQNPRHLVRRRGQEARLRCSPMKGHSHVYWYRQLPEEGLKFMVYLQKENIIDESGMPKERFSAEFPKEGPSILRIQQVVRGDSAAYFCASSPGQRPNYGYTFGSGTRLTVV.

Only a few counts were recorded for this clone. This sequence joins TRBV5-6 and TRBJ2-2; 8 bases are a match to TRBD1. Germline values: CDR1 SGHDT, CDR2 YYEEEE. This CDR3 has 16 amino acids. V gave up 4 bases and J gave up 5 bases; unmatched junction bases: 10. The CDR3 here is CASSPPGGAETGELFF. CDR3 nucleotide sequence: TGTGCCAGCAGCCCACCAGGGGGCGCCGAGACCGGGGAGCTGTTTTTT.

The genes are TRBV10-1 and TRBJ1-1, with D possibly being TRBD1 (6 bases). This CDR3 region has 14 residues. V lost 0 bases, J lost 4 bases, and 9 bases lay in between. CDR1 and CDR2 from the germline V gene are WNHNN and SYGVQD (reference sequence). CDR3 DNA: TGCGCCAGCAGTGAGTCGAGGGGGGTCACTGAAGCTTTCTTT. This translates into CASSESRGVTEAFF.

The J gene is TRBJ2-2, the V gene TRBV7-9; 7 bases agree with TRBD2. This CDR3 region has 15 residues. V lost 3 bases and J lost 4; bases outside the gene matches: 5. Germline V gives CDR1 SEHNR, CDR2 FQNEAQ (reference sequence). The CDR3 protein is CASSLRGGGTGELFF. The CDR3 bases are TGTGCCAGCAGCTTGCGCGGGGGAGGCACCGGGGAGCTGTTTTTT. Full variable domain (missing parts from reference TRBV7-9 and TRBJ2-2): DTGVSQNPRHKITKRGQNVTFRCDPISEHNRLYWYRQTLGQGPEFLTYFQNEAQLEKSRLLSDRFSAERPKGSFSTLEIQRTEQGDSAMYLCASSLRGGGTGELFFGEGSRLTVL.